The 3 T cell receptor beta chains presented below share a single source sample, sequenced in a study of T cell repertoires in ileal Crohn's disease. Libraries were prepared by immunoSEQ multiplex PCR; TCRdb keeps only in-frame clonotypes and omits some of them. The sample holds about 11,000 clones, about 70% seen once. Source material: ileal tissue. The receptors originated from an adult with Crohn's disease.

This chain's CDR3 is CARSQLERGRNSPLHF. The CDR3 region has the DNA TGTGCCAGAAGCCAGCTGGAGCGGGGGCGTAATTCACCCCTCCACTTT. V is TRBV5-3 and J is TRBJ1-6; weak D call: TRBD1 (6 bases). TRBV5-3 is marked as an open reading frame, function uncertain. CDR3 length: 16 amino acids. The germline V and J ends were trimmed by 4 bases and 6 bases, with 17 bases remaining between them.

This rearrangement joins TRBV11-2 to TRBJ2-7; D perhaps matches TRBD2 (5 bases). Germline CDR1 SGHAT, CDR2 FQNNGV. Trimming cost V 1 base and J 4 bases, with 20 bases left between them. CDR3 length: 17 amino acids. CDR3 nucleotide sequence: TGTGCCAGCAGCTTAGTCGGCCAGCTAGGGAGCAGGTACGAGCAGTACTTC. This translates into CASSLVGQLGSRYEQYF.

This clone was observed a few times. J is TRBJ2-5 and V is TRBV9; 7 nucleotides match TRBD2. The CDR3 sequence is 17 residues long. From germline, CDR1 is SGDLS and CDR2 YYNGEE. V shed 4 bases and J 2 bases; nucleotides not matched to a gene: 14. The CDR3 region has the DNA TGTGCCAGCAGCCCTGTAGAACGGACTAGTTATCAAGAGACCCAGTACTTC. It is translated as CASSPVERTSYQETQYF.